The clone carrying this T cell receptor beta chain was seen a few times. The antigen is unknown. The read finishes 3 residues shy of the CDR3 end, and the germline J gene is used to complete it. The record originates from a study of T cell clonality in common variable immunodeficiency. The germline CDR1 and CDR2 sequences are SGHTA and FQGNSA. Deletions cut 2 bases from V and 3 bases from J, with 11 bases between. This CDR3 comprises 14 residues. The method was immunoSEQ multiplex PCR; TCRdb's version includes in-frame clones alone and lacks a portion of them. Listed for the sample are about 15,000 clones, none seen a single time. Study findings and constraints: Fewer TCRbeta clones were shared among CVID subjects than controls. Reportedly, TCR beta sequences from common variable immunodeficiency showed fewer deletions and N-nucleotide insertions.

The clonotype was recovered from a human donor with common variable immunodeficiency. The chain uses TRBV7-2 and TRBJ2-7; maybe TRBD2 (7 bases). Source material: peripheral blood mononuclear cells. The CDR3 DNA, read in part, is TGTGCCAGCAGCTTACGGGGGGCCTTCTACGAG. It encodes CASSLRGAFYE. The full CDR3 reads CASSLRGAFYEQYF. Combining the CDR3 with reference TRBV7-2 and TRBJ2-7 gives the whole variable domain GAGVSQSPSNKVTEKGKDVELRCDPISGHTALYWYRQSLGQGLEFLIYFQGNSAPDKSGLPSDRFSAERTGGSVSTLTIQRTQQEDSAVYLCASSLRGAFYEQYFGPGTRLTVT.